A selection of T cell receptor beta chains follows, all from one sample in a study of blood T cells in healthy people across ages. TCRdb passed the 5' RACE reads through MiXCR, listing each CDR3 protein once. The repertoire includes around 1,000,000 distinct CDR3 sequences, under 40% of them detected once, and over 10% sits in the top ten. Sequenced: blood. These receptors all come from a man in his late teens or twenties in good health. CDR3s include the opening cysteine and the closing phenylalanine or tryptophan. D genes are given only for firm matches. Only part of the rows carry a size: once, few, many, or a class if the clone is expanded.

>few|TRBV3-1|-|TRBJ2-1
CASSQVWGAANEQFF
TGTGCCAGCAGCCAAGTATGGGGGGCAGCCAATGAGCAGTTCTTC
>-|TRBV6-2/TRBV6-3|-|TRBJ2-4
CASNTGRNIQYF
TGTGCCAGCAACACGGGGAGGAACATTCAGTACTTC
>few|TRBV9|TRBD1|TRBJ1-1
CASSGVDRRAFF
TGTGCCAGCAGCGGTGTGGACAGGAGAGCTTTCTTT
>-|TRBV3-1|-|TRBJ2-1
CASSQGTVSSYNEQFF
TGTGCCAGCAGCCAAGGAACAGTGAGCTCCTACAATGAGCAGTTCTTC
>few|TRBV7-2|-|TRBJ2-7
CASSSYSRGEQYF
TGTGCCAGCAGCTCCTACTCAAGGGGCGAGCAGTACTTC
>-|TRBV12-3/TRBV12-4|-|TRBJ1-3
CASERKQASGNTIYF
TGTGCCAGCGAAAGGAAACAGGCGTCTGGAAACACCATATATTTT
>few|TRBV21-1|-|TRBJ1-1
CASSKKRKRETGEAFF
TGTGCCAGCAGCAAAAAAAGGAAGCGAGAAACAGGTGAAGCTTTCTTT
>-|TRBV6-2/TRBV6-3|-|TRBJ2-3
CATLDLFLHTDTQYF
TGTGCCACGCTAGACCTCTTCCTCCACACAGATACGCAGTATTTT
>few|TRBV9|-|TRBJ2-1
CAPLVGLYNEQFF
TGTGCCCCCCTAGTGGGATTGTACAATGAGCAGTTCTTC
>few|TRBV12-3/TRBV12-4|-|TRBJ2-5
CASSLLGQNNEQYF
TGTGCCAGCAGTTTATTAGGGCAGAACAATGAGCAGTACTTC
>-|TRBV11-1|TRBD2|TRBJ2-3
CASSRLAGFTDTQYF
TGTGCCAGCAGCCGACTAGCGGGGTTCACAGATACGCAGTATTTT
>many|TRBV29-1|-|TRBJ2-3
CSVARQGTDTQYF
TGCAGCGTTGCGAGACAGGGCACAGATACGCAGTATTTT
>few|TRBV12-3/TRBV12-4|-|TRBJ2-1
CASSQDTGTQETQFF
TGTGCCAGCAGTCAAGATACGGGGACGCAAGAGACCCAGTTCTTC
>-|TRBV27|-|TRBJ1-1
CASSLSGKPTEAFF
TGTGCCAGCAGTTTATCAGGGAAGCCCACTGAAGCTTTCTTT
>-|TRBV6-2/TRBV6-3|-|TRBJ2-7
CASSYYGAYNEQYF
TGTGCCAGCAGTTACTACGGGGCGTACAATGAGCAGTACTTC
>few|TRBV20-1|TRBD2|TRBJ2-5
CSASLAGGPQETQYF
TGCAGTGCTAGCTTAGCGGGGGGACCCCAAGAGACCCAGTACTTC
>-|TRBV25-1|-|TRBJ2-1
CASSGHYVGEQFF
TGTGCCAGCAGTGGGCATTACGTAGGGGAGCAGTTCTTC
>-|TRBV7-9|TRBD1|TRBJ2-7
CASSLGRIATGAQYF
TGTGCCAGCAGCTTAGGACGAATAGCGACAGGGGCCCAGTACTTC
>-|TRBV20-1|-|TRBJ2-2
CSAIPRLIDTGELFF
TGCAGTGCTATTCCACGATTGATCGACACTGGGGAGCTGTTTTTT
>-|TRBV5-5|-|TRBJ2-2
CASNLDGLDTGELFF
TGTGCCAGCAACCTTGATGGACTGGACACCGGGGAGCTGTTTTTT
>-|TRBV6-2/TRBV6-3|-|TRBJ2-7
CASSYKSYSSNEQYF
TGTGCCAGCAGTTACAAGAGTTACAGCTCCAATGAGCAGTACTTC
>-|TRBV9|TRBD2|TRBJ2-1
CASSASLSAGGSYNKQFF
TGTGCCAGCAGCGCCTCCCTCTCAGCGGGGGGCTCCTACAATAAGCAGTTCTTC
>-|TRBV2|TRBD1|TRBJ2-1
CASSEAFRTGQIEQFF
TGTGCCAGCAGTGAAGCGTTCCGGACAGGCCAAATCGAGCAGTTCTTC
>few|TRBV6-5|-|TRBJ1-1
CASSDGRRNTEAFF
TGTGCCAGCAGTGATGGGAGGAGGAACACTGAAGCTTTCTTT
>-|TRBV20-1|-|TRBJ1-6
CSASPPGKDNSPLHF
TGCAGTGCTAGCCCCCCAGGGAAGGATAATTCACCCCTCCACTTT
>-|TRBV20-1|-|TRBJ1-1
CSARDYRTTNTEAFF
TGCAGTGCTAGAGACTACAGGACAACTAACACTGAAGCTTTCTTT
>many|TRBV2|TRBD2|TRBJ2-3
CASSLAGGGDTQYF
TGTGCCAGCAGCCTAGCGGGGGGCGGGGATACGCAGTATTTT
>once|TRBV11-2|-|TRBJ2-3
CASSLDRDGPADTQYF
TGTGCCAGCAGCCTAGATAGGGACGGGCCTGCGGATACGCAGTATTTT
>-|TRBV6-5|-|TRBJ1-1
CASSYGNMNTEAFF
TGTGCCAGCAGTTACGGTAACATGAACACTGAAGCTTTCTTT
>-|TRBV4-3|TRBD2|TRBJ2-1
CASSQDVPSGGVNEQFF
TGCGCCAGCAGCCAAGATGTTCCTAGCGGGGGGGTAAATGAGCAGTTCTTC
>few|TRBV20-1|-|TRBJ2-2
CSARDGTLMDTGELFF
TGCAGTGCTAGAGATGGGACCCTAATGGACACCGGGGAGCTGTTTTTT
>-|TRBV20-1|-|TRBJ1-5
CSATTGEVDQPQHF
TGCAGTGCCACCACGGGGGAGGTGGATCAGCCCCAGCATTTT
>-|TRBV20-1|-|TRBJ1-5
CSALRSTGDGENQPQHF
TGCAGTGCCCTCCGTTCGACAGGCGACGGCGAAAACCAGCCCCAGCATTTT
>-|TRBV6-6|-|TRBJ1-1
CASSKPGVENTEAFF
TGTGCCAGCAGCAAACCAGGGGTAGAGAACACTGAAGCTTTCTTT
>-|TRBV7-6|-|TRBJ1-6
CASSLSTGALNSPLHF
TGTGCCAGCAGCTTATCTACGGGGGCTCTAAATTCACCCCTCCACTTT
>few|TRBV7-9|-|TRBJ1-3
CASSSEQGSSGNTIYF
TGTGCCAGCAGCTCCGAGCAGGGTAGCTCTGGAAACACCATATATTTT
>-|TRBV28|TRBD1|TRBJ2-7
CASSADRGTVEQYF
TGTGCCAGCAGTGCGGACAGGGGGACGGTCGAGCAGTACTTC
>-|TRBV4-1|TRBD2|TRBJ2-3
CASSQPGLAGLTDTQYF
TGCGCCAGCAGCCAACCAGGACTAGCGGGGCTCACAGATACGCAGTATTTT
>-|TRBV5-6|-|TRBJ2-5
CASSSGGTGETQYF
TGTGCCAGCAGCTCTGGGGGGACGGGAGAGACCCAGTACTTC
>-|TRBV5-8|TRBD1|TRBJ2-3
CASSLGTGVPSETDTQYF
TGTGCCAGCAGCCTAGGGACAGGGGTGCCCTCGGAGACAGATACGCAGTATTTT
>-|TRBV6-6|-|TRBJ1-5
CASSYSGPQHF
TGTGCCAGCAGTTATTCGGGGCCCCAGCATTTT
>few|TRBV6-6|-|TRBJ1-2
CASRTDSSSYGYTF
TGTGCCAGCCGTACAGACAGCTCCTCCTATGGCTACACCTTC
>-|TRBV21-1|-|TRBJ2-7
CASSNDWTGLYEQYF
TGTGCCAGCAGCAATGATTGGACAGGCCTCTACGAGCAGTACTTC
>few|TRBV7-2|-|TRBJ2-3
CASSIMDTQYF
TGTGCCAGCAGCATCATGGATACGCAGTATTTT
>-|TRBV7-9|-|TRBJ2-7
CASSLGVHYEQYF
TGTGCCAGCAGCTTAGGCGTACACTACGAGCAGTACTTC
>-|TRBV12-3/TRBV12-4|-|TRBJ1-5
CASKLGSQPQHF
TGTGCCAGCAAACTCGGAAGTCAGCCCCAGCATTTT
>-|TRBV6-5|-|TRBJ2-1
CASSGEGEQFF
TGTGCCAGCAGTGGGGAAGGTGAGCAGTTCTTC
>-|TRBV5-5|-|TRBJ1-2
CASSLVVIGGGYTF
TGTGCCAGCAGCTTGGTTGTCATCGGGGGCGGCTACACCTTC
>few|TRBV6-6|-|TRBJ2-5
CASSSQPTWWQYF
TGTGCCAGCAGCTCACAGCCCACCTGGTGGCAGTACTTC
>-|TRBV20-1|-|TRBJ2-1
CSAREGPLGYNEQFF
TGCAGTGCTAGGGAGGGCCCTCTCGGTTACAATGAGCAGTTCTTC
>-|TRBV7-2|-|TRBJ2-2
CASSLGLPRVGELFF
TGTGCCAGCAGCTTAGGTCTTCCGAGAGTAGGGGAGCTGTTTTTT
>-|TRBV12-3/TRBV12-4|-|TRBJ1-5
CASSSPSTGHSNQPQHF
TGTGCCAGCAGTTCACCATCGACAGGACATAGCAATCAGCCCCAGCATTTT
>few|TRBV29-1|TRBD1|TRBJ2-2
CSAGQGSSTGELFF
TGCAGCGCAGGACAGGGTTCGAGCACCGGGGAGCTGTTTTTT
>-|TRBV4-3|-|TRBJ2-7
CASSQEGGVKGVSYNEQYF
TGCGCCAGCAGCCAAGAAGGGGGGGTGAAGGGTGTGTCCTACAATGAGCAGTACTTC
>many|TRBV25-1|-|TRBJ2-3
CASSEFGSATDTQYF
TGTGCCAGCAGTGAATTTGGGTCAGCCACAGATACGCAGTATTTT